Listed here is a single T cell receptor (beta chain). Libraries were prepared by immunoSEQ multiplex PCR; TCRdb keeps only in-frame clonotypes and omits some of them. The sample shows some 200,000 clones, 80% to 90% of them seen only once. The CDR3 spans 15 residues. Between the trimmed V and J ends, which lost 0 bases and 4 bases, there was a span of 10 bases. CDR1 MGHRA and CDR2 YSYEKL come from the germline V gene. The sample is drawn from a study of blood T cell repertoires in COVID-19. The chain uses TRBV4-1 and TRBJ1-5, with D possibly matching TRBD1 (5 bases). The receptor's source is a man aged 25-45 years with active or convalescent COVID-19. Sample: peripheral blood. The CDR3 region is CASSQELQANQPQHF. For the CDR3, the DNA is TGCGCCAGCAGCCAAGAACTACAGGCTAATCAGCCCCAGCATTTT.